The sequence of this T cell receptor (beta chain) was determined in a study of blood T cell repertoires in COVID-19. The authors' processing: From reference gene primer amplification, estimates of nucleated cell counts were derived. Sequenced by immunoSEQ multiplex PCR; TCRdb stores in-frame clones only, minus some. V and J calls plus clone size are reproduced from that table; the DNA served to infer D and trimming. The sample yields 450,000 to 500,000 clones, approximately 85% seen once. Germline loops: CDR1 SGHTA, CDR2 FQGTGA. J was trimmed by 10 bases and V by 5 bases; bases with no gene match: 14. The CDR3 extends over 15 amino acids.

The sample taken for sequencing was peripheral blood. The V and J genes are TRBV7-3 and TRBJ1-1; 9 bases align to TRBD1. This TCR came from a human donor in a cohort sampled during active COVID-19. Written as DNA, the CDR3 is TGTGCCAGCAGCGCATTTTCCTACAGGGGGCAGGTAGCTTTCTTT. Translating gives CASSAFSYRGQVAFF.